This T cell receptor beta chain was sequenced in a study of beta chain features in type 1 diabetes. Trimming stripped 4 bases from V and 3 bases from J, with 9 bases between. The germline V gene encodes CDR1 SGHTA and CDR2 FQGTGA. CDR3 size: 13 residues. Averaging around 110 mL, one heparinised blood draw was given by each donor. Via CD45RO/CCR7/CD25/CD127/CD95/CD27, cells of the CD4+ naive, central memory, regulatory and stem cell-like memory subsets were sorted. To note about this clone: Its target is unknown.

Findings and caveats of the study: Type 1 diabetes patients had fewer VDJ junction insertions and more deletions.

The entirety of the isolated RNA underwent reverse transcription, so expressed TCRB transcripts were sequenced. For naive, central memory and regulatory T cell samples, reads averaged around 3.5 million. Sequencing used immunoSEQ multiplex PCR; TCRdb keeps in-frame clones, though not all of them. Of 900,000 or so clones in the sample, 17% were seen once. The source is a woman aged 18-30 years in good health. Sequencing was performed on naive CD4+ T cells from blood. The rearrangement uses TRBV7-3 and TRBJ1-1; D remains unclear. The CDR3 nucleotides are TGTGCCAGCAGCTCAGACCGTGACACTGAAGCTTTCTTT. Amino acids: CASSSDRDTEAFF.